The 31 T cell receptor beta chains given below trace back to one sample, sequenced in a study of T cell repertoires in cytomegalovirus infection. TCRdb reanalysed the reads using MiXCR and keeps one entry per CDR3 protein. The sample consists of 650,000 to 900,000 distinct CDR3 sequences, approximately 30% of them appearing once. These receptors' antigens are unknown. The sequencing used cultured CD8+ T cells from PBMCs, collected from culture after CMV antigen stimulation. The receptors derive from a human donor in good health (CMV status not recorded). Some clones in this sample may be carry-over from other donors' samples.

V and J are TRBV4-1 and TRBJ1-5, with a weak D call TRBD1 (5 bases). The germline CDR1 and CDR2 sequences are MGHRA and YSYEKL. The CDR3 covers 15 residues. V was clipped by 2 bases and J by 0 bases, with 8 bases between them. The CDR3 is CASSQRDSSNQPQHF. The CDR3 region has the DNA TGCGCCAGCAGCCAAAGAGACAGTAGCAATCAGCCCCAGCATTTT.

The chain couples TRBV6-6 to TRBJ2-3, with TRBD1 as a possible D gene (6 bases). Per germline, CDR1 MNHNY and CDR2 SVGAGI (reference sequence). CDR3 length: 14 residues. V dropped 6 bases and J dropped 5 bases, with 15 bases sitting between them. CDR3: CASSPDRTGDTQYF. The CDR3 nucleotides are TGTGCCAGCAGCCCCGACAGGACGGGAGATACGCAGTATTTT.

A few counts support this clonotype. V usage is TRBV6-1 and J usage is TRBJ1-2; D might be TRBD1 (6 bases). Germline V gene data show CDR1 as MNHNS and CDR2 as SASEGT. V lost 2 bases, J lost 2 bases, and 15 bases lay in between. This CDR3 comprises 16 residues. Written as DNA, the CDR3 is TGTGCCAGCAGTGAAATACAGGGTAATACGAACTATGGCTACACCTTC. This codes for CASSEIQGNTNYGYTF.

Details on this clonotype: Germline and junction disagree at one end, which may indicate a read error. This sequence joins TRBV28 and TRBJ1-2, with TRBD1 matching 9 bases. This CDR3 is built from 14 residues. The germline V gene has CDR1 MDHEN and CDR2 SYDVKM. CDR3 amino acids: CASSLTGTGYGCTF. DNA of the CDR3: TGTGCCAGCAGTTTAACCGGGACAGGGTATGGCTGCACCTTC.

V is TRBV14 and J is TRBJ1-2, with 7 nucleotides matching TRBD1. Looked up from germline, CDR1 is SGHDN and CDR2 is FVKESK. The length of the CDR3 is 15 residues. Trimming removed 4 bases from V and 8 bases from J; junction bases left unmatched: 13. For the CDR3, the DNA is TGTGCCAGCAGCCGCCGAGGGGGCAGTTCGCGGGGCTACACCTTC. It translates to CASSRRGGSSRGYTF.

This clonotype was seen more than once but under ten times. The V and J genes are TRBV6-2 or TRBV6-3 and TRBJ1-1; D is undetermined. V lost 2 bases and J 1 base, leaving 8 bases between the germline ends. Per the germline V gene, CDR1 is MNHEY and CDR2 is SVGEGT. This CDR3 has 14 amino acids. The CDR3 DNA reads TGTGCCAGCAGTTACATCCGGGGGAACACTGAAGCTTTCTTT. Translating it yields CASSYIRGNTEAFF.

The rearrangement links TRBV7-8 to TRBJ2-7, with no clear D. From germline, CDR1 is SGHVS and CDR2 FQNEAQ. The CDR3 runs 13 residues. Between the trimmed V and J ends, which lost 1 base and 4 bases, there was a span of 8 bases. CDR3 nucleotides: TGTGCCAGCAGCTTAGTCCCGGTTTACGAGCAGTACTTC. Translation: CASSLVPVYEQYF.

This clonotype was seen ten or more times. The chain carries TRBV4-1 and TRBJ2-5; 8 bases agree with TRBD2. V gave up 0 bases and J gave up 0 bases; unmatched junction bases: 6. There are 17 residues in the CDR3. CDR1 and CDR2 (germline): MGHRA, YSYEKL. The CDR3, as DNA: TGCGCCAGCAGCCAAGATCGAGATAGCGGGGACCAAGAGACCCAGTACTTC. This codes for CASSQDRDSGDQETQYF.

This clonotype was observed many times. The CDR3 nucleotides are TGTGCCAGCAGCTTTGACAAAAAAAGTCCCTATGGCTACACCTTC. It specifies CASSFDKKSPYGYTF. V and J are TRBV7-8 and TRBJ1-2, with D uncertain. The CDR3 loop spans 15 amino acids. With 3 bases removed from V and 4 bases from J, the gap between germline ends came to 15 bases. The germline CDR1 and CDR2 sequences are SGHVS and FQNEAQ.

The chain recombines TRBV7-9 with TRBJ2-2, with D perhaps given as TRBD1 or TRBD2 (6 bases each). Trimming cost V 0 bases and J 5 bases, with 13 bases left between them. The germline V gene encodes CDR1 SEHNR and CDR2 FQNEAQ (reference sequence). The CDR3 totals 16 residues. CDR3 nucleotide sequence: TGTGCCAGCAGCTTAGCGTTGGGGGGCCCAACCGGGGAGCTGTTTTTT. Translation: CASSLALGGPTGELFF.

The J gene is TRBJ1-1, the V gene TRBV7-9; D is undetermined. V shed 3 bases and J shed 6 bases, with 8 bases lying between them. The CDR3 covers 12 residues. CDR1 and CDR2 from the germline V gene are SEHNR and FQNEAQ (reference sequence). In nucleotides, the CDR3 is TGTGCCAGCAGCTTTAGGGTCCCTGAAGCTTTCTTT. Translation gives CASSFRVPEAFF.

The J gene is TRBJ2-1, the V gene TRBV6-2 or TRBV6-3, with 9 bases identical to TRBD1. J was trimmed by 1 base and V by 6 bases; bases with no gene match: 4. Per the germline V gene, CDR1 is MNHEY and CDR2 is SVGEGT. This CDR3 comprises 15 residues. For the CDR3, the DNA is TGTGCCAGCAGACAGGGGGCTGGGTCCTACAATGAGCAGTTCTTC. It yields the protein CASRQGAGSYNEQFF.

In this sample, this clonotype turned up once. V usage is TRBV6-6 and J usage is TRBJ2-3; 13 bases are a match to TRBD2. V shed 3 bases and J 0 bases; nucleotides not matched to a gene: 12. The germline V gene has CDR1 MNHNY and CDR2 SVGAGI (reference sequence). The CDR3 extends over 20 amino acids. The CDR3: CASSYYIGTSGVSSTDTQYF. In DNA, the CDR3 is TGTGCCAGCAGTTATTATATTGGGACTAGCGGGGTATCTAGCACAGATACGCAGTATTTT.

This chain connects TRBV6-6 to TRBJ2-1, with 12 nucleotides matching TRBD2. Germline trimming cut 6 bases from V and 4 bases from J; bases unmatched to any gene: 7. The length of the CDR3 is 16 residues. The germline V gene has CDR1 MNHNY and CDR2 SVGAGI (reference sequence). Written as DNA, the CDR3 is TGTGCCAGCAGCCTCGGGACTAGCGGGCGTTACAATGAGCAGTTCTTC. Its translation: CASSLGTSGRYNEQFF.

In this sample, this clonotype turned up a few times. The rearrangement uses TRBV7-6 and TRBJ1-1, with D perhaps matching TRBD1 (5 bases). V lost 0 bases, J lost 6 bases, and 8 bases lay in between. CDR1 and CDR2 from the germline V gene are SGHVS and FNYEAQ. This CDR3 is 13 amino acids long. The CDR3 DNA reads as TGTGCCAGCAGCTTAGCGGGGGGAGCTGAAGCTTTCTTT. This encodes CASSLAGGAEAFF.

This clonotype was detected a few times. The rearrangement joins TRBV14 to TRBJ2-1; 7 positions match TRBD1. V was pared by 2 bases and J by 2 bases, with 15 bases of the junction left unmatched. Germline CDR1 and CDR2: SGHDN and FVKESK. This CDR3 is built from 19 residues. CDR3 DNA sequence: TGTGCCAGCAGCCAATCGAGTTGGAAAACAGGGGTGACCTACAATGAGCAGTTCTTC. Its protein is CASSQSSWKTGVTYNEQFF.

The chain has TRBV14 and TRBJ2-3, with 9 positions matching TRBD1. This CDR3 is built from 15 residues. Germline V gene sequence: CDR1 SGHDN, CDR2 FVKESK. V lost 4 bases, J lost 4 bases, and 6 bases stayed unmatched. The CDR3 loop reads CASSPWTGDADTQYF. The CDR3 DNA follows: TGTGCCAGCAGCCCCTGGACAGGGGACGCAGATACGCAGTATTTT.

The CDR3 is CASSPRGGGGYNEQFF. The CDR3 DNA is TGTGCCAGCAGCCCGAGAGGCGGGGGAGGCTACAATGAGCAGTTCTTC. This rearrangement joins TRBV9 to TRBJ2-1; 7 nucleotides line up with TRBD2. The CDR3 consists of 16 residues. Per germline, CDR1 SGDLS and CDR2 YYNGEE. The junction had 10 bases not matched to a gene; V was cut back by 4 bases and J by 3 bases.

In this sample, this clonotype turned up once. The chain employs TRBV6-2 or TRBV6-3 and TRBJ2-7; a weak D match, TRBD1 (5 bases). This CDR3 spans 13 amino acids. The germline V gene encodes CDR1 MNHEY and CDR2 SVGEGT. Trimming cost V 3 bases and J 6 bases, with 12 bases left between them. The CDR3 protein is CASSYRGGVEQYV. CDR3 in DNA: TGTGCCAGCAGTTATAGGGGTGGGGTCGAGCAGTACGTC.

This clonotype occurred a few times. The V gene is TRBV12-3 or TRBV12-4, the J gene TRBJ2-3, with 12 bases matching TRBD2. The CDR3 contains 15 residues. The trim removed 6 bases at V and 6 bases at J, leaving 7 bases unmatched. This CDR3 reads CASRALAGGEDTQYF. CDR3 nucleotide sequence: TGTGCCAGCAGGGCACTAGCGGGGGGCGAGGATACGCAGTATTTT.

Worth noting for this clonotype: A junction boundary mismatches the germline segment, possibly from a read error. The chain has TRBV4-3 and TRBJ2-7; 7 bases map to TRBD1. This CDR3 is 16 amino acids long. The germline V gene has CDR1 LGHNA and CDR2 YSLEER. Here the CDR3 DNA reads TGCGCCAGCAACCAAGGGCCCGACAGGGTTACCTACGAGCAGTACTTC. Its protein is CASNQGPDRVTYEQYF.

The V call is TRBV12-3 or TRBV12-4, the J call TRBJ2-1, with 8 nucleotides matching TRBD2. J gave up 4 bases and V 5 bases, and 7 bases lay outside the gene matches. This CDR3 region has 15 residues. CDR3 amino acids: CASSHPGLGYNEQFF. The CDR3, as DNA: TGTGCCAGCAGTCATCCGGGACTAGGTTACAATGAGCAGTTCTTC.

The chain couples TRBV25-1 to TRBJ1-2; no firm D call. V was clipped by 3 bases and J by 1 base, with 15 bases between them. Germline CDR1 and CDR2: MGHDK and SYGVNS. The CDR3 has 16 amino acids. In DNA, the CDR3 is TGTGCCAGCAGTGACTCCAAGGGAGGGTTTAACTATGGCTACACCTTC. Translated: CASSDSKGGFNYGYTF.

The sample holds a few counts of this clonotype. The CDR3 loop reads CASSQPDSDEKLFF. The CDR3 DNA reads TGTGCCAGCAGTCAACCGGACAGTGATGAAAAACTGTTTTTT. V and J are TRBV6-2 or TRBV6-3 and TRBJ1-4; weak D call: TRBD1 (6 bases). V lost 5 bases, J lost 6 bases, and 13 bases lay in between. Germline values: CDR1 MNHEY, CDR2 SVGEGT. There are 14 residues in the CDR3.

This chain connects TRBV7-9 to TRBJ2-7; TRBD1 agrees at 7 bases. The CDR3 is 14 amino acids. Losses at the gene ends were 4 bases for V and 0 bases for J; bases not matched to a gene: 3. Germline CDR1 SEHNR, CDR2 FQNEAQ (reference sequence). The CDR3: CASSSSGGSYEQYV. The CDR3 bases are TGTGCCAGCAGCTCGTCAGGGGGCTCCTACGAGCAGTACGTC.

This clonotype was observed a handful of times. The chain recombines TRBV13 with TRBJ2-7, with a weak D call TRBD1 (5 bases). V was cut by 5 bases and J by 2 bases, with 13 bases left in between. CDR1 PRHDT and CDR2 FYEKMQ come from the germline V gene (reference sequence). The CDR3 extends over 14 amino acids. The DNA for the CDR3 is TGTGCCAGCAGCCCAGACAGACGCACCTACGAGCAGTACGTC. Protein product: CASSPDRRTYEQYV.

The count of this clonotype is one. The chain combines TRBV5-1 with TRBJ1-6; D perhaps matches TRBD1 (5 bases). The germline V and J ends were trimmed by 0 bases and 10 bases, with 11 bases remaining between them. The CDR3 is 14 residues long. The V gene's germline CDR1 is SGHRS and CDR2 YFSETQ. The CDR3 DNA sequence: TGCGCCAGCAGCTTGGCCGGGACCAAATCACCCCTCCACTTT. It is translated as CASSLAGTKSPLHF.

This chain uses TRBV7-6 with TRBJ2-7; weak D call: TRBD1 (6 bases). CDR3 size: 16 residues. Trimming removed 1 base from V and 5 bases from J, with 18 bases in between. Germline V gene sequence: CDR1 SGHVS, CDR2 FNYEAQ. In DNA, the CDR3 is TGTGCCAGCAGCTTAGAGACCGGGACACCGGACCACGAGCAGTACGTC. It specifies CASSLETGTPDHEQYV.

The gene calls are TRBV7-9 and TRBJ1-2, with D uncertain. CDR3 size: 15 residues. The V and J ends lost 5 bases and 4 bases respectively, with 17 bases between them. Germline CDR1 is SEHNR and CDR2 is FQNEAQ (reference sequence). The CDR3 here is CASSTDLLESYGYTF. CDR3 coding DNA: TGTGCCAGCAGCACGGACCTTCTGGAGTCCTATGGCTACACCTTC. The full variable domain, with the rest looked up from reference TRBV7-9 and TRBJ1-2, is DTGVSQNPRHKITKRGQNVTFRCDPISEHNRLYWYRQTLGQGPEFLTYFQNEAQLEKSRLLSDRFSAERPKGSFSTLEIQRTEQGDSAMYLCASSTDLLESYGYTFGSGTRLTVV.

The rearrangement joins TRBV6-6 to TRBJ2-1, with 10 bases identical to TRBD1. Germline V gene lookup returns CDR1 MNHNY and CDR2 SVGAGI (reference sequence). The CDR3 sequence is 16 residues long. J lost 4 bases, V lost 0 bases, and 3 bases had no gene match. This chain's CDR3 is CASSYSGQGRYNEQFF. CDR3 nucleotide sequence: TGTGCCAGCAGTTACTCGGGACAGGGGAGGTACAATGAGCAGTTCTTC.

The rearrangement joins TRBV12-3 or TRBV12-4 to TRBJ2-5, with D tentatively TRBD1 (8 bases). Trimming took 6 bases from V and 6 from J, leaving 23 bases between them. The CDR3 has 16 amino acids. CDR3 region: CASSTPLDREGKTQYF. As DNA, the CDR3 is TGTGCCAGCAGCACACCCCTGGACAGGGAGGGCAAGACCCAGTACTTC.